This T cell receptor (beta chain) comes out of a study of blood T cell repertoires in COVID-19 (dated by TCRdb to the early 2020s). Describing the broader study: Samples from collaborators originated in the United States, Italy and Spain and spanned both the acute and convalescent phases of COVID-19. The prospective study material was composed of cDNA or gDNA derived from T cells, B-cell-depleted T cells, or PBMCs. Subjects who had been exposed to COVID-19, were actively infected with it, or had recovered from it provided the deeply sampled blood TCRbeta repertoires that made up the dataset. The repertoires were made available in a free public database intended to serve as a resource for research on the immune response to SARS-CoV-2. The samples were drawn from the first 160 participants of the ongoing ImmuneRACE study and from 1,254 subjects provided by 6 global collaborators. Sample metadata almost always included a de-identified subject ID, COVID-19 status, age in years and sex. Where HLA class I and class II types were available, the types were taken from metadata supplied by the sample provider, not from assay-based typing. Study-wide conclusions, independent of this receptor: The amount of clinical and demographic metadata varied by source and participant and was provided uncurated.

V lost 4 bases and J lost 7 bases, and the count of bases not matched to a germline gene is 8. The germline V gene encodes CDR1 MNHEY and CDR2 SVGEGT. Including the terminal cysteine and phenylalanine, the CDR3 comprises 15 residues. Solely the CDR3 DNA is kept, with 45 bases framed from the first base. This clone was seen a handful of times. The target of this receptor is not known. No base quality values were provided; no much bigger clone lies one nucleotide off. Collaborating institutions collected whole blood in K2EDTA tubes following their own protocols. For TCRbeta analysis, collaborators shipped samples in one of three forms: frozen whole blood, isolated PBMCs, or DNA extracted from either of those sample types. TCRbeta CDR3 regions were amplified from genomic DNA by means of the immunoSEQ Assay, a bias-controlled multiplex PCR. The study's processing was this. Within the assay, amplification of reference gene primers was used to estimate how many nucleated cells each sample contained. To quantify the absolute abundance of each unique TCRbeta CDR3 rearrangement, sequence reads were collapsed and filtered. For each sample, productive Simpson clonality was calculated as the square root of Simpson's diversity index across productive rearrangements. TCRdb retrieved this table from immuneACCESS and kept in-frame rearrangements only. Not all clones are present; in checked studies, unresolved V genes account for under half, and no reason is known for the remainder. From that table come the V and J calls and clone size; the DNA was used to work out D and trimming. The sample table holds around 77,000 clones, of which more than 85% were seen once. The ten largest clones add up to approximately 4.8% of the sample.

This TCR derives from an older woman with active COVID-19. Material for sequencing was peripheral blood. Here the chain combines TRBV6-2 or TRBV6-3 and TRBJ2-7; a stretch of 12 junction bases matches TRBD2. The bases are TGTGCCAGCAGTTTACTAGCGGGAGGTCCTTATGAGCAGTACTTC. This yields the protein CASSLLAGGPYEQYF.